Below are 14 T cell receptor beta chains sequenced from a single sample in a study of tumor-infiltrating lymphocytes in primary liver carcinoma. Between roughly 20 and 30 mg of unsorted bulk tissue served as the source from which RNA and DNA were co-extracted. Total RNA amounting to roughly 450 ng was the source from which TCR beta cDNA was made with a constant-region primer. Three rounds of nested multiplex PCR with slightly modified ARM-PCR produced TCR beta libraries. Forward primers for TRBV1-TRBV30 and a C-beta reverse primer served the first two PCR rounds, at about 10 cycles each. In TCRdb, the multiplex PCR reads were re-called with MiXCR into one record per CDR3 protein. The sample lists roughly 120,000 distinct CDR3 sequences; roughly 70% were seen once. Sequencing used tumor-adjacent normal liver tissue. The receptors derive from a woman aged 55-70 years with primary liver carcinoma and hepatitis B virus infection.

In its sample, this clonotype was seen many times. The V gene is TRBV29-1, the J gene TRBJ2-1, with TRBD2 matching 10 bases. The CDR3 consists of 18 residues. V trimming: 5 bases; J trimming: 0 bases; junction bases outside the gene matches: 13. Germline loops: CDR1 SQVTM, CDR2 ANQGSEA. The CDR3 protein is CSVQPSGTSASSYNEQFF. The DNA of the CDR3 is TGCAGCGTTCAGCCCAGCGGGACTAGCGCGAGCTCCTACAATGAGCAGTTCTTC.

There are many counts of this clonotype. The chain joins TRBV5-1 to TRBJ1-6; no reliable D call. The ends were cut back, 4 bases at V and 7 bases at J, with 12 bases in the middle. The CDR3 covers 14 residues. Germline V gene sequence: CDR1 SGHRS, CDR2 YFSETQ. For the CDR3, the DNA is TGCGCCAGCAGCCGCGACAAGGGCAATTCACCCCTCCACTTT. It is translated as CASSRDKGNSPLHF.

To note about this clonotype: Germline is not matched at one junction end, which may reflect a read error. The chain combines TRBV10-1 with TRBJ2-7; D is perhaps TRBD1 (6 bases). The CDR3 consists of 18 residues. Germline CDR1 is WNHNN and CDR2 is SYGVQD (reference sequence). This chain's CDR3 is CASSETLPGTGLTYGQYF. The DNA for the CDR3 is TGCGCCAGCAGTGAGACCCTGCCCGGCACAGGGCTAACCTACGGGCAGTACTTC.

Notes on this clonotype: Mismatch with germline at one junction end may stem from a read error. The chain has TRBV6-5 and TRBJ1-1; D remains ambiguous. The germline V gene has CDR1 MNHEY and CDR2 SVGAGI. The CDR3 spans 15 residues. The CDR3 DNA reads TGTCCCAGCAGTTACTCTGTTATGCCGGGCACTGAAGCTTTTTTT. This sequence encodes CPSSYSVMPGTEAFF.

Note on this clonotype: The conserved final phenylalanine or tryptophan is absent from the CDR3, which likely points to a read error. The chain employs TRBV29-1 and TRBJ2-1; no firm D call. Germline V CDR1 and CDR2: SQVTM, ANQGSEA. This CDR3 region has 13 residues. The CDR3 loop is CSVELQAYNEQFI. DNA of the CDR3: TGCAGCGTTGAACTCCAAGCCTACAATGAACAGTTCATC.

To note about this clonotype: A read error is possible here, since a much larger clone lies one base away. The chain couples TRBV28 to TRBJ2-2; D remains unclear. The length of the CDR3 is 17 residues. CDR1 is MDHEN and CDR2 is SYDVKM in the germline V gene. V was clipped by 6 bases and J by 4 bases, with 21 bases between them. The CDR3, as DNA: TGTGCCAGCAGCTACAGTTGTGGGCGGACGATCACCGGGGAGCTGTTTTTT. It specifies CASSYSCGRTITGELFF.

Notes on this clonotype: Mismatch with germline at one junction end may stem from a read error. This chain joins TRBV6-6 and TRBJ2-7; 9 bases are shared with TRBD2. CDR3 length equals 13 residues. The germline CDR1 and CDR2 sequences are MNHNY and SVGAGI (reference sequence). The CDR3 is CANWEAGGREQHF. The CDR3 DNA follows: TGTGCCAACTGGGAAGCGGGAGGTAGGGAACAGCACTTC.

About this clonotype: One base away lies a much larger clone, so this may be a sequencing read error. V usage is TRBV7-9 and J usage is TRBJ1-2, with D possibly being TRBD1 (6 bases). Trimming left V 3 bases short and J 5 bases short, with 13 bases between. Germline V gene sequence: CDR1 SEHNR, CDR2 FQNEAQ (reference sequence). CDR3 length equals 14 residues. This CDR3 reads CASSFDRTAYGYTF. The CDR3 DNA reads as TGTGCCAGCAGCTTTGACCGGACAGCATATGGCTACACCTTC. Full variable domain (rest looked up from reference TRBV7-9 and TRBJ1-2): DTGVSQNPRHKITKRGQNVTFRCDPISEHNRLYWYRQTLGQGPEFLTYFQNEAQLEKSRLLSDRFSAERPKGSFSTLEIQRTEQGDSAMYLCASSFDRTAYGYTFGSGTRLTVV.

This rearrangement joins TRBV18 to TRBJ2-1, with D possibly matching TRBD2 (5 bases). CDR1 and CDR2 from the germline V gene are KGHSH and LQKENI. The length of the CDR3 is 15 residues. Trimming shortened V by 4 bases and J by 3 bases, and 13 bases separated the two germline ends. CDR3 sequence (DNA): TGTGCCAGCTCACACAGCGGACCTGACTACAATGAGCAGTTCTTC. Protein product: CASSHSGPDYNEQFF.

As regards this clonotype: This may arise from a read error, as a much more abundant clone is one base away. V is TRBV28 and J is TRBJ2-7; a possible D gene is TRBD1 (6 bases). The CDR3 has 14 amino acids. The germline V gene encodes CDR1 MDHEN and CDR2 SYDVKM. CDR3 amino acids: CASSFRGPYYEQHF. CDR3 nucleotides: TGTGCCAGCAGTTTCAGGGGCCCATACTACGAGCAGCACTTC.

For this clonotype: The junction shows a germline mismatch at one end, possibly a read error. V usage is TRBV29-1 and J usage is TRBJ2-5; TRBD2 matches 7 bases. Per germline, CDR1 SQVTM and CDR2 ANQGSEA. The CDR3 spans 15 residues. CDR3 bases: TGCAGCGTTAAAGGACTAGTGGGAGGGTCTGAGACCCTGTACTTC. It specifies CSVKGLVGGSETLYF. Full variable domain (remainder filled in from reference TRBV29-1 and TRBJ2-5): SAVISQKPSRDICQRGTSLTIQCQVDSQVTMMFWYRQQPGQSLTLIATANQGSEATYESGFVIDKFPISRPNLTFSTLTVSNMSPEDSSIYLCSVKGLVGGSETLYFGPGTRLLVL.

A remark on this clonotype: An end of the junction does not agree with germline; a read error may underlie this. The rearrangement uses TRBV11-2 and TRBJ2-7; D might be TRBD2 (5 bases). The germline gives CDR1 SGHAT, CDR2 FQNNGV. The CDR3 extends over 16 amino acids. The CDR3 spells CASSQSQRETTYDQCF. The CDR3 region has the DNA TGTGCCAGCAGCCAGTCCCAGAGGGAGACTACCTACGATCAGTGCTTC.

V gene TRBV7-8 combines with J gene TRBJ2-2; D call uncertain. CDR1 SGHVS and CDR2 FQNEAQ come from the germline V gene. The CDR3 extends over 11 amino acids. V shed 9 bases and J shed 4 bases, with 6 bases lying between them. Written as DNA, the CDR3 is TGTGCCAGTAGCCCCACCGGGGAGCTGTTTTTT. Its translation is CASSPTGELFF.

CDR3 residues: CASSLLQSNGRFF. The CDR3 DNA reads TGTGCCAGCAGCTTATTGCAGAGCAATGGGCGCTTCTTC. The chain links TRBV11-2 to TRBJ2-1; D is undetermined. The germline V gene encodes CDR1 SGHAT and CDR2 FQNNGV. V was clipped by 2 bases and J by 16 bases, with 18 bases between them. This CDR3 has 13 amino acids. Combining the CDR3 with reference TRBV11-2 and TRBJ2-1 gives the whole variable domain EAGVAQSPRYKIIEKRQSVAFWCNPISGHATLYWYQQILGQGPKLLIQFQNNGVVDDSQLPKDRFSAERLKGVDSTLKIQPAKLEDSAVYLCASSLLQSNGRFFGPGTRLTVL.